Detailed here is one TCR beta chain. In the original processing: Scientists estimated how many nucleated cells there were by amplifying reference gene primers. TCRdb's copy holds only in-frame clones and misses some; the assay was immunoSEQ multiplex PCR. The V and J calls and clone size were taken over from that table, and D and trimming were inferred from the DNA. The sample lists roughly 410,000 clones; roughly 90% were seen once. This CDR3 contains 12 residues. After removal of 6 bases from V and 6 bases from J, the junction contained 1 base not matched to a gene. Germline V gives CDR1 LNHDA, CDR2 SQIVND (reference sequence). The data stem from a study of blood T cell repertoires in COVID-19. Study as a whole: Nucleic acid was either cDNA or gDNA, and it came from T cells, B-cell-depleted T cells, or PBMCs.

The source material was peripheral blood. The genes are TRBV19 and TRBJ1-2; 10 nucleotides match TRBD1. The receptor was derived from a woman aged 40 to 50 with COVID-19, enrolled during active disease. In DNA form, the CDR3 reads TGTGCCAGTAGGGGACAGGGGAATGGCTACACCTTC. Amino acids: CASRGQGNGYTF.